This T cell receptor (beta chain) was retrieved from a study of shared clonotypes between healthy human individuals (dated by TCRdb to about 2020). For the wider study: Three men and a couple of women, aged 18 to 49 years, made up the cohort. To increase sequencing depth and limit assay-specific biases, TCR repertoire library preparation and sequencing were carried out by different laboratories using diverse techniques. For each donor, CD4 naive and CD4 memory were each given three plates, CD8 naive was given two plates, and CD8 memory was given one plate. Blood TCR repertoires of about 5 healthy adults were deeply sequenced to estimate repertoire size and the extent of clonotype sharing between individuals. Between about 0.9 and 8.9 billion PBMCs per donor were obtained by leukapheresis.

Donors were healthy HIV-negative adults with no recently reported acute infections or vaccinations. Only Caucasian adults living in Nashville, Tennessee, USA were represented among the donors. CD4+ T cells were enriched by magnetic negative selection; naive cells were then positively selected on CD45RA, and the negative fraction formed the memory subset. Blood was collected by leukapheresis, and PBMCs were isolated by Ficoll-Histopaque density gradient centrifugation and then cryopreserved in liquid nitrogen vapor phase. Purity and quantity of every magnetically sorted T cell population were checked by analytical flow cytometry. From each sorted fraction, genomic DNA was isolated and quantified by UV absorbance on a Nanodrop 2000c. Using the deep immunoSEQ assay, multiplex PCR amplified TCR CDR3 regions from genomic DNA. Extracted genomic DNA from each cell subset was spread evenly across all wells of several immunoSEQ 96-well plates, with each plate serving as a replicate. For sorted subsets, roughly 200 ng of genomic DNA, equivalent to 25,000 to 35,000 T cell genomes, went into each replicate PCR. Purified libraries were measured with a Qubit 3.0 fluorometer, size-checked on a Bioanalyzer 2100, and measured again with the KAPA Library Quantification kit. Each immunoSEQ 96-well plate was sequenced on its own single-read 150-cycle Illumina NextSeq 550 flow cell. On the authors' methods: The immunoSEQ output contained only junctional sequences without quality scores, so filtering could not match that applied to full-length reads. To assign V/J genes and CDR3, sequences were annotated using PyIR, a Python wrapper for IgBLAST v1.9, with IMGT germline references. Any read was removed if the V/J assignment was weak (E-value above 1e-6), the CDR3 was missing, or the read contained stop codons, out-of-frame junctions, or ambiguous translated residues. V3J clonotypes were defined as sequences sharing the same inferred V gene, J gene, and CDR3 amino acid sequence. To compute the percentage overlap between repertoires, the number of shared unique clonotypes was divided by the size of the smaller repertoire. Repertoire richness was assessed with RTK rarefaction, the Chao1 estimator, and Recon v2.1 estimates of unobserved clonotypes. OLGA was used to compute generation probabilities for all TCRbeta clonotypes that the gDNA method yielded from a few donors. The clones in this table, taken by TCRdb from immuneACCESS, are in-frame only. Not every clone is retained; where verified, under half of the shortfall comes from an unresolved V gene, and the cause of the rest is unknown. V and J calls and clone size are copied from that table; D and trimming were computed from the DNA. This sample has 2,500,000 or so clones in its table, and over 85% of those were observed once. Of the sample, 0.13% to 0.15% is held by the ten largest clones.

The CDR3 goes from the cysteine to the phenylalanine over 14 residues. Only CDR3 DNA is held: 42 bases, read in frame from base 1. V gives up 4 bases and J gives up 6 bases, and the segment between their germline ends measures 15 bases. For CDR1 and CDR2, the germline V gene lists MDHEN and SYDVKM. As concerns this clone: Its specific antigen is unknown. Within one base of it there is no much larger clone, and no base qualities were kept.

Beyond this particular receptor, the publication reports: Incomplete sequencing was indicated by rarefaction of sorted-subset datasets, despite the large sequencing depth. Only blood was sampled, and tissue TCR repertoires likely differ from those in blood. Compared with non-shared clonotypes, clonotypes shared by all four sorted-subset donors had higher generation probabilities. The small number of donors limited the genetic and exposure-history diversity represented. Estimated clonotype richness was generally larger for naive than for memory subsets. Roughly 5.2% of naive CD4, 3.5% of naive CD8, about 2.1% of memory CD4, and about 0.4% of memory CD8 clonotypes were shared across several donors. Pairwise subsampling led to the expectation that sequencing depth would affect the degree of clonotype sharing among donors.

The source is a young man in good health. Sequenced input: naive CD4+ T cells sorted from blood. The cell subset or site label of this sample denotes: CD45RA+ positively selected. This chain is built from TRBV28 and TRBJ1-1; the best D guess is TRBD1, with 6 bases matching. The CDR3 region reads CASSWGGGLPEAFF. The nucleotides read TGTGCCAGCAGTTGGGGGGGCGGATTACCTGAAGCTTTCTTT.